Below are 21 T cell receptor beta chains sequenced from a single sample in a study of blood T cells in healthy people across ages. Using a J-beta primer mix together with a sample-barcoded 5' primer, a second PCR was run for roughly 7 to 12 cycles. TCRdb processed the 5' RACE reads anew with MiXCR; each CDR3 protein has one entry. This sample has about 840,000 distinct CDR3 sequences, with 25% to 30% found just once. The same sample was also used in a study of T cells of mothers and their children.

Input material: blood. These receptors were taken from a woman in her 40s in good health.

This chain links TRBV6-2 or TRBV6-3 with TRBJ1-5; D is perhaps TRBD1 (6 bases). The CDR3 runs to 16 residues. Deletions cut 3 bases from V and 0 bases from J, with 12 bases between. CDR1 is MNHEY and CDR2 is SVGEGT in the germline V gene. The CDR3 sequence: CASSYSGAGSNQPQHF. The CDR3 bases are TGTGCCAGCAGTTATTCAGGGGCGGGTAGCAATCAGCCCCAGCATTTT.

The V call is TRBV4-1, the J call TRBJ1-6; possibly TRBD1 for D (5 bases). This CDR3 contains 14 residues. Trimming took off 4 bases at V and 7 bases at J, with 11 bases between the two ends. Per the germline V gene, CDR1 is MGHRA and CDR2 is YSYEKL. CDR3 sequence: CASSRQQANSPLHF. In DNA form, the CDR3 reads TGCGCCAGCAGCCGACAGCAGGCCAATTCACCCCTCCACTTT.

This clonotype occurred a few times. The genes are TRBV5-4 and TRBJ1-6, with D tentatively TRBD1 (5 bases). In germline, CDR1 is SGHNT, CDR2 YYREEE (reference sequence). The CDR3 spans 15 residues. Deletions cut 0 bases from V and 10 bases from J, with 14 bases between. The CDR3 sequence: CASSLGQGTRSPLHF. The DNA of the CDR3 is TGTGCCAGCAGCTTGGGGCAGGGCACAAGATCACCCCTCCACTTT.

This clonotype was found a few times. The chain has TRBV10-3 and TRBJ1-4; D unresolved. The V gene lost 3 bases and the J gene lost 8 bases, with 4 bases spanning the gap. The CDR3 loop spans 11 amino acids. The germline CDR1 and CDR2 sequences are ENHRY and SYGVKD. This CDR3 reads CAISEGEKLFF. CDR3 coding DNA: TGTGCCATCAGTGAAGGAGAAAAACTGTTTTTT.

The count of this clonotype is one. In this CDR3 the conserved last residue, phenylalanine or tryptophan, is missing, so a read error is likely. The chain recombines TRBV5-1 with TRBJ1-1, with D uncertain. V dropped 2 bases and J dropped 1 base, with 15 bases sitting between them. The CDR3 loop spans 16 amino acids. CDR1 and CDR2 from the germline V gene are SGHRS and YFSETQ. CDR3 nucleotide sequence: TGCGCCAGCAGCTTAATCGCGGCCCGTGGGAACACTGAAGCTTTCTTG. This encodes CASSLIAARGNTEAFL.

In this sample, this clonotype turned up many times. The genes are TRBV20-1 and TRBJ2-5; D may correspond to TRBD1 or TRBD2 (6 bases each). The V end was cut by 0 bases, the J end by 2 bases, with 13 bases between. CDR3 size: 15 residues. Germline CDR1 and CDR2: DFQATT and SNEGSKA (reference sequence). CDR3 protein: CSARDPRGPQETQYF. For the CDR3, the DNA is TGCAGTGCTAGAGATCCCCGGGGGCCACAAGAGACCCAGTACTTC.

Comment on this clonotype: The junction shows a germline mismatch at one end, possibly a read error. V is TRBV7-2 and J is TRBJ2-7; D gene uncertain. Per the germline V gene, CDR1 is SGHTA and CDR2 is FQGNSA. This CDR3 spans 16 amino acids. DNA for the CDR3: TGCGCCAGCAGCTTATTCCGGGTCCTAGGCTCCTACGAGCAGTACTTC. Translation: CASSLFRVLGSYEQYF.

In its sample, this clonotype was seen once. The chain is built from TRBV9 and TRBJ1-4, with unresolved D. This CDR3 comprises 15 residues. V was shortened by 0 bases and J by 6 bases, with 12 bases between the two germline ends. The germline V gene encodes CDR1 SGDLS and CDR2 YYNGEE. The chain's CDR3 is CASSVAGRTDEKLFF. For the CDR3, the DNA is TGTGCCAGCAGCGTAGCGGGCAGAACGGATGAAAAACTGTTTTTT.

This clonotype showed up many times. The rearrangement links TRBV12-3 or TRBV12-4 to TRBJ2-7; TRBD1 is a possible D gene (7 bases). The V and J ends lost 6 bases and 7 bases respectively, with 19 bases between them. CDR3 length: 14 residues. DNA for the CDR3: TGTGCCAGCAGGGCCTTGACAGGGACTGCTGAGCAGTACTTC. Its protein product is CASRALTGTAEQYF.

This clonotype was recorded at least ten times. The rearrangement links TRBV12-3 or TRBV12-4 to TRBJ1-2; D is unresolved. The length of the CDR3 is 13 residues. With 5 bases removed from V and 3 bases from J, the gap between germline ends came to 10 bases. DNA of the CDR3: TGTGCCAGCAGTCCCGGCGGGCACTATGGCTACACCTTC. Translation gives CASSPGGHYGYTF.

The CDR3 loop is CASSPIAGAPLEQYF. In DNA, the CDR3 is TGCGCCAGCAGCCCAATAGCGGGGGCTCCTTTGGAGCAGTACTTC. The J gene is TRBJ2-4, the V gene TRBV4-3, with TRBD2 identical over 9 bases. Germline-derived CDR1 and CDR2 are LGHNA and YSLEER. This CDR3 has 15 residues. V was clipped by 4 bases and J by 13 bases; unmatched bases: 14.

V and J are TRBV4-3 and TRBJ2-1; TRBD2 matches 10 bases. CDR1 and CDR2 (germline): LGHNA, YSLEER. The CDR3 consists of 16 residues. Unmatched junction bases numbered 3, after V lost 0 bases and J lost 4 bases. The CDR3 is CASSQDQAGGYNEQFF. As DNA, the CDR3 is TGCGCCAGCAGCCAAGATCAAGCGGGGGGGTACAATGAGCAGTTCTTC.

In regard to this clonotype: The CDR3 does not end in the conserved phenylalanine or tryptophan, so this is likely a read error. This chain connects TRBV5-1 to TRBJ2-5; D unclear. Germline values: CDR1 SGHRS, CDR2 YFSETQ. The CDR3 is 14 residues long. Trimming removed 4 bases at V and 0 bases at J, with 10 bases between. CDR3 residues: CASSQQLYQETQYL. The CDR3 DNA is TGCGCCAGCAGCCAGCAGTTGTACCAAGAGACCCAGTACTTA.

The CDR3 DNA sequence: TGTGCCAGCACTGAGTGGGAAGAAAAACTGTTTTTT. Translating gives CASTEWEEKLFF. The chain uses TRBV2 and TRBJ1-4; D is unresolved. V gave up 7 bases and J gave up 8 bases, with 11 bases separating them. Germline V gene sequence: CDR1 SNHLY, CDR2 FYNNEI. This CDR3 spans 12 amino acids.

This clonotype has at least ten counts. The V and J genes are TRBV6-5 and TRBJ1-2; 12 bases map to TRBD1. The V gene's germline CDR1 is MNHEY and CDR2 SVGAGI. V lost 6 bases, J lost 6 bases, and 5 bases stayed unmatched. The CDR3 runs 14 residues. The CDR3: CASRSGTGGNGYTF. CDR3 sequence (DNA): TGTGCCAGCAGATCCGGGACAGGGGGCAATGGCTACACCTTC.

This clonotype was counted only a few times. This chain links TRBV20-1 with TRBJ2-5; 7 nucleotides align to TRBD2. This CDR3 region has 16 residues. The V segment lost 0 bases and the J segment 2 bases; nucleotides outside the gene matches: 9. Germline assignment: CDR1 DFQATT and CDR2 SNEGSKA (reference sequence). CDR3 DNA: TGCAGTGCTAGAGATCTGTCTAGCGGCTTACAAGAGACCCAGTACTTC. Translating it yields CSARDLSSGLQETQYF.

This chain uses TRBV2 with TRBJ1-5; D is undetermined. This CDR3 is built from 14 residues. The V and J ends lost 4 bases and 3 bases respectively, with 10 bases between them. In germline, CDR1 is SNHLY, CDR2 FYNNEI. In nucleotides, the CDR3 is TGTGCCAGCAGTGTTAGTCTTCACAATCAGCCCCAGCATTTT. Its translation is CASSVSLHNQPQHF. The variable domain in full, completed from reference TRBV2 and TRBJ1-5, reads EPEVTQTPSHQVTQMGQEVILRCVPISNHLYFYWYRQILGQKVEFLVSFYNNEISEKSEIFDDQFSVERPDGSNFTLKIRSTKLEDSAMYFCASSVSLHNQPQHFGDGTRLSIL.

This clonotype was counted a single time. J is TRBJ2-3 and V is TRBV3-1; TRBD2 matches at 16 bases. CDR1 is LGHDT and CDR2 is YNNKEL in the germline V gene (reference sequence). The trim removed 2 bases at V and 6 bases at J, leaving 14 bases unmatched. The CDR3 loop spans 20 amino acids. The CDR3 reads CASSQTGLAGGPFSSDTQYF. The CDR3 region has the DNA TGTGCCAGCAGCCAAACGGGACTAGCGGGGGGGCCGTTCTCATCCGATACGCAGTATTTT.

This clonotype was observed a handful of times. V and J are TRBV11-2 and TRBJ2-7, with TRBD1 matching over 11 bases. Germline CDR1 SGHAT, CDR2 FQNNGV. V lost 3 bases, J lost 3 bases, and 4 bases stayed unmatched. This CDR3 comprises 15 residues. DNA of the CDR3: TGTGCCAGCAGCTTTTGGGGACAGGGGGTCTACGAGCAGTACTTC. This codes for CASSFWGQGVYEQYF.

On this clonotype itself: This may stem from a read error, because a much larger clone lies one nucleotide away. The chain links TRBV5-6 to TRBJ2-1; tentatively, D is TRBD1 (6 bases). This CDR3 is 13 amino acids long. The germline CDR1 and CDR2 sequences are SGHDT and YYEEEE. The CDR3 DNA reads as TGTGCCGGCAGCTTGATACAGGGCGGTGAGCAGTTCTTC. Amino acids: CAGSLIQGGEQFF.

This clonotype was recorded a few times. The chain links TRBV3-1 to TRBJ2-3; 10 nucleotides match TRBD2. The length of the CDR3 is 14 residues. Trimming removed 5 bases from V and 3 bases from J; junction bases left unmatched: 2. CDR1 is LGHDT, CDR2 YNNKEL, per germline (reference sequence). The CDR3 DNA follows: TGTGCCAGCAGCGGACTAGCGGTAACAGATACGCAGTATTTT. Protein product: CASSGLAVTDTQYF.